A selection of T cell receptor beta chains follows, all from one sample in a study of blood T cell repertoires in COVID-19. Sequenced by immunoSEQ multiplex PCR; TCRdb stores in-frame clones only, minus some. Here the sample spans 140,000 to 150,000 clones, approximately 88% being singletons. The sequencing input was peripheral blood. The receptors originated from a man in his sixties or seventies with acute or convalescent COVID-19. Both conserved end residues are part of each CDR3. A D gene is named only where the DNA matches it firmly. Some rows have no size entry. The others give once, few or many, or a class for an expanded clone.

clone size: once; V gene: TRBV6-6; D gene: NA; J gene: TRBJ1-5; CDR3 protein: CASSRVGNQPQHF; CDR3 DNA: TGTGCCAGCAGCCGAGTCGGCAATCAGCCCCAGCATTTT
clone size: NA; V gene: TRBV15; D gene: TRBD1; J gene: TRBJ1-3; CDR3 protein: CATSTDRGPGNTIYF; CDR3 DNA: TGTGCCACCAGTACCGACAGGGGGCCTGGAAACACCATATATTTT
clone size: NA; V gene: TRBV5-1; D gene: TRBD1; J gene: TRBJ2-5; CDR3 protein: CASGLTGIQETQYF; CDR3 DNA: TGCGCCAGCGGCCTGACAGGGATCCAAGAGACCCAGTACTTC
clone size: NA; V gene: TRBV16; D gene: TRBD1; J gene: TRBJ2-5; CDR3 protein: CASSQVRGPQETQYF; CDR3 DNA: TGTGCCAGCAGCCAAGTGAGGGGGCCGCAAGAGACCCAGTACTTC
clone size: NA; V gene: TRBV15; D gene: NA; J gene: TRBJ1-2; CDR3 protein: CATSREVRGGSYGYTF; CDR3 DNA: TGTGCCACCAGCAGAGAGGTTCGGGGGGGATCGTATGGCTACACCTTC
clone size: once; V gene: TRBV19; D gene: NA; J gene: TRBJ1-2; CDR3 protein: CASSISAQDFYGYTF; CDR3 DNA: NA
clone size: NA; V gene: TRBV5-4; D gene: NA; J gene: TRBJ1-2; CDR3 protein: CASSFRQGYGYTF; CDR3 DNA: TGTGCCAGCAGCTTTAGGCAGGGGTATGGCTACACCTTC
clone size: NA; V gene: TRBV6-5; D gene: NA; J gene: TRBJ1-4; CDR3 protein: CASSYSTRPNEKLFF; CDR3 DNA: TGTGCCAGCAGTTACTCGACTAGGCCTAATGAAAAACTGTTTTTT
clone size: NA; V gene: TRBV15; D gene: NA; J gene: TRBJ2-7; CDR3 protein: CATSSRWGEPQPYEQYF; CDR3 DNA: TGTGCCACCAGCAGCCGATGGGGAGAGCCCCAGCCCTACGAGCAGTACTTC
clone size: NA; V gene: TRBV10-3; D gene: NA; J gene: TRBJ2-4; CDR3 protein: CAISERLAPQAKNIQYF; CDR3 DNA: TGTGCCATCAGTGAGCGTCTAGCCCCCCAAGCCAAAAACATTCAGTACTTC
clone size: NA; V gene: TRBV28; D gene: NA; J gene: TRBJ1-5; CDR3 protein: CASREDGWQGGNQPQHF; CDR3 DNA: TGTGCCAGCAGAGAGGATGGGTGGCAGGGTGGGAATCAGCCCCAGCATTTT
clone size: NA; V gene: TRBV11-2; D gene: TRBD1; J gene: TRBJ2-3; CDR3 protein: CASSMTGGIADTQYF; CDR3 DNA: TGTGCCAGCAGCATGACAGGGGGCATCGCAGATACGCAGTATTTT
clone size: NA; V gene: TRBV9; D gene: NA; J gene: TRBJ2-6; CDR3 protein: CASSVGATGANVLTF; CDR3 DNA: TGTGCCAGCAGCGTAGGAGCGACTGGGGCCAACGTCCTGACTTTC
clone size: NA; V gene: TRBV9; D gene: TRBD2; J gene: TRBJ2-7; CDR3 protein: CASSVGPDPLTSRNEQYF; CDR3 DNA: TGTGCCAGCAGCGTAGGCCCTGACCCATTGACTAGCCGAAACGAGCAGTACTTC
clone size: NA; V gene: TRBV7-9; D gene: NA; J gene: TRBJ1-2; CDR3 protein: CASEKGSGINYGYTF; CDR3 DNA: TGTGCCAGCGAGAAGGGGTCAGGGATTAACTATGGCTACACCTTC